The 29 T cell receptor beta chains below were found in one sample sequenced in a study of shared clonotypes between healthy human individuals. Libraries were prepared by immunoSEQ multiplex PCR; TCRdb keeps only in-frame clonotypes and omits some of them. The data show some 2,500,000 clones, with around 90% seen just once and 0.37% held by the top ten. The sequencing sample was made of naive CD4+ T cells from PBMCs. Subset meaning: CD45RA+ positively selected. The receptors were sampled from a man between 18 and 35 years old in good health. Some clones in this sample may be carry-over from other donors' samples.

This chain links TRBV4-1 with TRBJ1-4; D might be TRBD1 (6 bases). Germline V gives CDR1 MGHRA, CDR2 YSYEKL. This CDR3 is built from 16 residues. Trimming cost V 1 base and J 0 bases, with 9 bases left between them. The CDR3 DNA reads TGCGCCAGCAGCCAAGGGACAGCTGCAACTAATGAAAAACTGTTTTTT. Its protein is CASSQGTAATNEKLFF.

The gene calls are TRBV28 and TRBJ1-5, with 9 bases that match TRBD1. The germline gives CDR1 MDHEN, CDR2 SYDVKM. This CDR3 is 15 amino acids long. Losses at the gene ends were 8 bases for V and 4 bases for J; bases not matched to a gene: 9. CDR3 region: CASRFRTGANQPQHF. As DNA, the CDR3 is TGTGCCAGCCGATTCCGGACAGGGGCTAATCAGCCCCAGCATTTT.

In DNA, the CDR3 is TGTGCCAGCAGAACTGACACGTACAATGAGCAGTTCTTC. This translates into CASRTDTYNEQFF. This sequence joins TRBV28 and TRBJ2-1; D not certain. Germline CDR1 and CDR2: MDHEN and SYDVKM. The CDR3 runs to 13 residues. Trimming pared 6 bases from V and 4 bases from J, leaving 10 bases between.

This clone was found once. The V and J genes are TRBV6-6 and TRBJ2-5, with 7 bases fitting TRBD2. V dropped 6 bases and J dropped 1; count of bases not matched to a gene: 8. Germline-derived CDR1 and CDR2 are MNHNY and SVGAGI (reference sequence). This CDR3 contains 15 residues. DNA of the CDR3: TGTGCCAGCAGCCGGTCAACTAGCGCCCAAGAGACCCAGTACTTC. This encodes CASSRSTSAQETQYF.

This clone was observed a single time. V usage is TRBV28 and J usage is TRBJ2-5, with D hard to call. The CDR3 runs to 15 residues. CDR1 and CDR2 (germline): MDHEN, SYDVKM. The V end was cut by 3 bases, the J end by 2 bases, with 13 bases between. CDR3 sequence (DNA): TGTGCCAGCAGTTTTATCGGGCAGCGACAAGAGACCCAGTACTTC. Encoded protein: CASSFIGQRQETQYF. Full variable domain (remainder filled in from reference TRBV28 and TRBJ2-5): DVKVTQSSRYLVKRTGEKVFLECVQDMDHENMFWYRQDPGLGLRLIYFSYDVKMKEKGDIPEGYSVSREKKERFSLILESASTNQTSMYLCASSFIGQRQETQYFGPGTRLLVL.

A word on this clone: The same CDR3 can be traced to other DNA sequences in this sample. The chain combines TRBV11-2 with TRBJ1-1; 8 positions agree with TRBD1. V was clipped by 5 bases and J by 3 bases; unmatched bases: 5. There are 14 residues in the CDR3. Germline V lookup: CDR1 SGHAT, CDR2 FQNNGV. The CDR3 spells CASSGGQGYTEAFF. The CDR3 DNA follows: TGTGCCAGCAGCGGAGGACAGGGCTACACTGAAGCTTTCTTT.

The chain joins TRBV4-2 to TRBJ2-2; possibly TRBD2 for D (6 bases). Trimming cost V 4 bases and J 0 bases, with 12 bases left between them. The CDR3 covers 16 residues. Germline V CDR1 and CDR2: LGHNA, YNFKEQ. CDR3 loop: CASSPRLETNTGELFF. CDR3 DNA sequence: TGTGCCAGCAGCCCAAGACTAGAAACGAACACCGGGGAGCTGTTTTTT.

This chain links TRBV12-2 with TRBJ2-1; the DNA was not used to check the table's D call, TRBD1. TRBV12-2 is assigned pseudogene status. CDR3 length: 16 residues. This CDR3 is CASRFKPGTDEHEQFF. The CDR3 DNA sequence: TGTGCAAGTCGCTTTAAGCCCGGGACAGACGAGCATGAGCAGTTCTTC.

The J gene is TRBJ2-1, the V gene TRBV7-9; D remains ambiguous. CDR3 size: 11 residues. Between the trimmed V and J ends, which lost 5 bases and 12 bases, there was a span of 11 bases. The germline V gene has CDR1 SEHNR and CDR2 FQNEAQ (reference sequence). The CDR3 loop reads CASSPTELQFF. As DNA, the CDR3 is TGTGCCAGCAGCCCGACCGAATTGCAGTTCTTC.

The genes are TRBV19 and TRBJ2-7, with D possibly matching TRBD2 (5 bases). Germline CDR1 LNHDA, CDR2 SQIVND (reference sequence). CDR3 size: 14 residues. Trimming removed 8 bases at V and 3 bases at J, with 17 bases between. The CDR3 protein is CASARTSQIYEQYF. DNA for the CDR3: TGTGCCAGTGCAAGGACTTCGCAAATCTACGAGCAGTACTTC.

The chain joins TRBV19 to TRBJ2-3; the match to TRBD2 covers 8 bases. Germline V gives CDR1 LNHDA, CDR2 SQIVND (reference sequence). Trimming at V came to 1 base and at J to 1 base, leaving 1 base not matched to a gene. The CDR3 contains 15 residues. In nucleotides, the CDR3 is TGTGCCAGTAGTATAGGAGCGGGAGGCACAGATACGCAGTATTTT. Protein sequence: CASSIGAGGTDTQYF.

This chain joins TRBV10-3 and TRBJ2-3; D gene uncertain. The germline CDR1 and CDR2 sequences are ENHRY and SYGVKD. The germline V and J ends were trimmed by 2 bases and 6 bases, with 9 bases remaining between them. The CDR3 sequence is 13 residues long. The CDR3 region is CAISEGAVDTQYF. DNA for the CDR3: TGTGCCATCAGTGAGGGCGCAGTCGATACGCAGTATTTT.

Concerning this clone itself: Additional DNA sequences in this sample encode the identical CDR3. The chain's CDR3 is CASSSDRYEQYF. CDR3 nucleotides: TGTGCCAGCAGTTCCGACAGGTACGAGCAGTACTTC. V usage is TRBV28 and J usage is TRBJ2-7; D possibly corresponds to TRBD1 (6 bases). V was cut by 4 bases and J by 4 bases, with 8 bases left in between. Germline V gene lookup returns CDR1 MDHEN and CDR2 SYDVKM. The CDR3 covers 12 residues.

This chain's CDR3 is CASSLGSYGYTF. In DNA form, the CDR3 reads TGCGCCAGCAGTTTAGGGTCCTATGGCTACACCTTC. The chain is built from TRBV4-1 and TRBJ1-2; D call uncertain. In germline, CDR1 is MGHRA, CDR2 YSYEKL. Trimming pared 6 bases from V and 4 bases from J, leaving 9 bases between. The CDR3 loop spans 12 amino acids.

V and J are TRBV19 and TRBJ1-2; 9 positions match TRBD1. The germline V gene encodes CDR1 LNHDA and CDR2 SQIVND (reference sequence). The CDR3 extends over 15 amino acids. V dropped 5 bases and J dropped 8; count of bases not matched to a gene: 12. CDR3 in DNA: TGTGCCAGTAGTCCGTCCCGGGACAGGGTCGACGGCTACACCTTC. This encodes CASSPSRDRVDGYTF.

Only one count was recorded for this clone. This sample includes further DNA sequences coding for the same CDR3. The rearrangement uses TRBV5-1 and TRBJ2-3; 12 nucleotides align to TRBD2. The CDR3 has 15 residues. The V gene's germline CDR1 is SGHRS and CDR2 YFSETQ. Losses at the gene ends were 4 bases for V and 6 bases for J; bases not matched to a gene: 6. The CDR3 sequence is CASSTTSGRSDTQYF. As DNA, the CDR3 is TGCGCCAGCAGCACCACTAGCGGGAGGTCTGATACGCAGTATTTT.

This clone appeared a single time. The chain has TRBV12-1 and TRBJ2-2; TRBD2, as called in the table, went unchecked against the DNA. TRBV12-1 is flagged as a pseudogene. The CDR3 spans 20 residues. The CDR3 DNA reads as TGTGCCAGCATTCCTTTTCCCCCTCCGGTGCGCGGGGCGAACACCGGGGAGCTGTTTTTT. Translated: CASIPFPPPVRGANTGELFF.

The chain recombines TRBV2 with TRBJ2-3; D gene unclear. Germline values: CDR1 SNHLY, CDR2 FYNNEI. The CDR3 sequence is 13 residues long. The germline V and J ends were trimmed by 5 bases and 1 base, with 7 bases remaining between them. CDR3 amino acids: CASSPFRTDTQYF. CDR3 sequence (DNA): TGTGCCAGCAGTCCTTTTCGCACAGATACGCAGTATTTT.

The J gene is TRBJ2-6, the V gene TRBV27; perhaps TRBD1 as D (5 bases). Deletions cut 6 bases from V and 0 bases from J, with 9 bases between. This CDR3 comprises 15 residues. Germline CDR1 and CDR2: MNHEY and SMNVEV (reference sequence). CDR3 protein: CASRPGISGANVLTF. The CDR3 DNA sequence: TGTGCCAGCAGGCCAGGGATCTCTGGGGCCAACGTCCTGACTTTC. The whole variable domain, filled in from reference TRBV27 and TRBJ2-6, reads EAQVTQNPRYLITVTGKKLTVTCSQNMNHEYMSWYRQDPGLGLRQIYYSMNVEVTDKGDVPEGYKVSRKEKRNFPLILESPSPNQTSLYFCASRPGISGANVLTFGAGSRLTVL.

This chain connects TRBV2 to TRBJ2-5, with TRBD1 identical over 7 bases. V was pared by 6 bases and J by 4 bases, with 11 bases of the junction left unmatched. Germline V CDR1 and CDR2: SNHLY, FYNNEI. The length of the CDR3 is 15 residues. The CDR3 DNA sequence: TGTGCCAGCAGCCCGACAGGGACCCACCGAGAGACCCAGTACTTC. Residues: CASSPTGTHRETQYF.

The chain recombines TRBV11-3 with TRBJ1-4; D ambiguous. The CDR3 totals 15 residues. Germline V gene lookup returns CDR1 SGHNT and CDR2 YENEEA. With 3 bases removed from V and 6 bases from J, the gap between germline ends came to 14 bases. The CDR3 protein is CASSLALVHDEKLFF. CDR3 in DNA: TGTGCCAGCAGCTTGGCCCTTGTGCACGATGAAAAACTGTTTTTT.

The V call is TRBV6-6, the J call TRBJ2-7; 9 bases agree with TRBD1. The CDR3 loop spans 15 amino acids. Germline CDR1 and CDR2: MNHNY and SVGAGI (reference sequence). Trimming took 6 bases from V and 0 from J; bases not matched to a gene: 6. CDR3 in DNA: TGTGCCAGCAGCCGTGGACAGGGGAGCTCCTACGAGCAGTACTTC. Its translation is CASSRGQGSSYEQYF.

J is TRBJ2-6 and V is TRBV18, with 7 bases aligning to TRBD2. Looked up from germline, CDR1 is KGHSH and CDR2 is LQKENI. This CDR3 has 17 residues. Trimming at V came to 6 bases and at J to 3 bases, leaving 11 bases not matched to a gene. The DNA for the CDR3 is TGTGCCAGCTCCCCCCAGACTAGCCGTCTTGGGGCCAACGTCCTGACTTTC. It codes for CASSPQTSRLGANVLTF.

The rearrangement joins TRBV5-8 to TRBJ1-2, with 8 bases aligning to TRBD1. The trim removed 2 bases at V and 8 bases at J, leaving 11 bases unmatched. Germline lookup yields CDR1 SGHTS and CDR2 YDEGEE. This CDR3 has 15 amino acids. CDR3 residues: CASSFTGGRLNGYTF. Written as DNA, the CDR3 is TGTGCCAGCAGCTTTACAGGGGGTCGCTTAAACGGCTACACCTTC.

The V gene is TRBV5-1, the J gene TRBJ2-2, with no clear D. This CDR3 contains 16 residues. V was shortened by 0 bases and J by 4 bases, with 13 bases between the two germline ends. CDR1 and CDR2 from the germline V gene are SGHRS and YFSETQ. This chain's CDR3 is CASSLGPPTVTGELFF. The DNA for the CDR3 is TGCGCCAGCAGCTTGGGGCCACCTACGGTCACCGGGGAGCTGTTTTTT.

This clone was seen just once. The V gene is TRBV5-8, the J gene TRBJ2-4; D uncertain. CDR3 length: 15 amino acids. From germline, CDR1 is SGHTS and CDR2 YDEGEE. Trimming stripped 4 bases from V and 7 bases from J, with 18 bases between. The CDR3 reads CASSPPGSIKNIQYF. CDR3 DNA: TGTGCCAGCAGCCCCCCCGGGTCGATCAAGAACATTCAGTACTTC.

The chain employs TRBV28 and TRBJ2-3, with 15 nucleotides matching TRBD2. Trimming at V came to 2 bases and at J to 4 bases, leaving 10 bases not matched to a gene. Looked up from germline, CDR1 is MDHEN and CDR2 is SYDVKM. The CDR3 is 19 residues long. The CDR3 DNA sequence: TGTGCCAGCAGTTTACCCATTGGACTAGCGGGAGGGGTTGCAGATACGCAGTATTTT. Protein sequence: CASSLPIGLAGGVADTQYF.

CDR3 DNA sequence: TGTGCCAGCAGCCACGCAGCCACTAGCACAGATACGCAGTATTTT. It is translated as CASSHAATSTDTQYF. The chain uses TRBV4-2 and TRBJ2-3; no definite D call. V lost 3 bases and J 0 bases, leaving 10 bases between the germline ends. Per the germline V gene, CDR1 is LGHNA and CDR2 is YNFKEQ. There are 15 residues in the CDR3.

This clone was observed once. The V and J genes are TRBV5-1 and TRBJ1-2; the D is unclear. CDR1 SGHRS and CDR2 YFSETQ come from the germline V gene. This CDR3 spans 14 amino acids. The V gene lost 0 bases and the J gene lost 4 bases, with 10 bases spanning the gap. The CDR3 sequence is CASSLAGSLYGYTF. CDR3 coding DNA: TGCGCCAGCAGCTTGGCCGGCAGCCTCTATGGCTACACCTTC. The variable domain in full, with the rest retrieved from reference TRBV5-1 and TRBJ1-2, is KAGVTQTPRYLIKTRGQQVTLSCSPISGHRSVSWYQQTPGQGLQFLFEYFSETQRNKGNFPGRFSGRQFSNSRSEMNVSTLELGDSALYLCASSLAGSLYGYTFGSGTRLTVV.